This entry lists 7 T cell receptor beta chains sequenced from one sample in a study of blood T cell repertoires in COVID-19. Data came from immunoSEQ multiplex PCR; TCRdb stores just in-frame clones and leaves some out. The profile covers 170,000 or so clones, with around nine tenths appearing a single time and around 6.7% taken by the ten largest. Input material: PBMCs or T cells enriched from blood (not recorded which). These receptors were taken from a woman between 45 and 65 years old who had recovered from COVID-19.

The chain combines TRBV2 with TRBJ1-6, with D perhaps TRBD1 (6 bases). Per germline, CDR1 SNHLY and CDR2 FYNNEI. Trimming took off 2 bases at V and 3 bases at J, with 11 bases between the two ends. The CDR3 has 16 amino acids. CDR3 loop: CASSEQGGLYNSPLHF. CDR3 nucleotide sequence: TGTGCCAGCAGTGAACAAGGGGGTCTCTATAATTCACCCCTCCACTTT. The full variable domain, with the rest looked up from reference TRBV2 and TRBJ1-6, is EPEVTQTPSHQVTQMGQEVILRCVPISNHLYFYWYRQILGQKVEFLVSFYNNEISEKSEIFDDQFSVERPDGSNFTLKIRSTKLEDSAMYFCASSEQGGLYNSPLHFGNGTRLTVT.

This sequence joins TRBV19 and TRBJ2-1; TRBD2 agrees at 13 bases. The CDR3 extends over 19 amino acids. The germline V gene encodes CDR1 LNHDA and CDR2 SQIVND (reference sequence). The ends lost 6 bases at V and 4 bases at J; junction bases unmatched: 15. DNA of the CDR3: TGTGCCAGTAGCCTACCTAAAACCGGGACTAGCGGGATATACAATGAGCAGTTCTTC. Its translation: CASSLPKTGTSGIYNEQFF.

This clone was observed a single time. The chain joins TRBV7-2 to TRBJ2-3; no clear D gene. V was trimmed by 5 bases and J by 0 bases, leaving 15 bases between them. The CDR3 consists of 16 residues. Germline-derived CDR1 and CDR2 are SGHTA and FQGNSA. The CDR3 DNA reads TGTGCCAGCAGCCAAACCAGGTCCCGTAGCACAGATACGCAGTATTTT. Translation: CASSQTRSRSTDTQYF.

This clone was seen more than once but under ten times. In DNA, the CDR3 is TGTGCCAGCAGTCCGCGACCAGGGATCTATGGCTACACCTTC. Translated: CASSPRPGIYGYTF. The chain employs TRBV27 and TRBJ1-2, with D perhaps matching TRBD1 (5 bases). The CDR3 has 14 residues. Trimming took off 5 bases at V and 4 bases at J, with 14 bases between the two ends. Germline V gene data show CDR1 as MNHEY and CDR2 as SMNVEV (reference sequence).

This clone was picked up a small number of times. The chain couples TRBV7-3 to TRBJ1-1, with 10 positions matching TRBD1. CDR1 is SGHTA and CDR2 is FQGTGA in the germline V gene. J was trimmed by 3 bases and V by 5 bases; bases with no gene match: 6. The CDR3 totals 15 residues. CDR3 protein: CASSRSGTGDTEAFF. The CDR3 DNA reads TGTGCCAGCAGCCGTTCCGGGACAGGGGACACTGAAGCTTTCTTT.

The chain is built from TRBV15 and TRBJ2-7; 9 nucleotides align to TRBD2. The CDR3 contains 17 residues. In germline, CDR1 is LNHNV, CDR2 YYDKDF (reference sequence). Germline trimming cut 0 bases from V and 0 bases from J; bases unmatched to any gene: 6. CDR3: CATSREGGGLASYEQYF. For the CDR3, the DNA is TGTGCCACCAGCAGAGAAGGCGGGGGACTAGCCTCCTACGAGCAGTACTTC.

V and J are TRBV7-2 and TRBJ2-1; D is ambiguous. Germline V gene data show CDR1 as SGHTA and CDR2 as FQGNSA. Trimming stripped 4 bases from V and 3 bases from J, with 16 bases between. The CDR3 spans 16 residues. The CDR3 sequence is CASSSQSPSLYNEQFF. Written as DNA, the CDR3 is TGTGCCAGCAGCTCACAGTCACCCTCCCTCTACAATGAGCAGTTCTTC.